This TCR beta chain derives from a study of blood T cell repertoires in COVID-19. This CDR3 region has 14 residues. Trimming cost V 4 bases and J 9 bases; bases outside gene matches: 9. Germline CDR1 MRHNA, CDR2 SNTAGT. TCRdb's table, derived via immunoSEQ multiplex PCR, lists solely in-frame clones and lacks some. The table shows more than 95,000 clones, with 70% to 90% occurring only once. The receptor was derived from a woman aged 45-59 years with acute or convalescent COVID-19. Sequenced input: peripheral blood. J is TRBJ2-1 and V is TRBV6-4; 7 positions agree with TRBD2. CDR3 bases: TGTGCCAGCAGTGGTATGGGGGGGAGTACTGAGCAGTTCTTC. Translating gives CASSGMGGSTEQFF.